This T cell receptor beta chain was sequenced during a study of CD8 T cells in Susac syndrome. Reverse transcription of 0.5 to 1 ug RNA used random hexamers. TCRdb reprocessed the immunoSEQ multiplex PCR reads with MiXCR, giving one entry per CDR3 protein. The profile covers over 150,000 distinct CDR3 sequences, with about 94% appearing a single time and more than 0.08% taken by the ten largest. V dropped 1 base and J dropped 1 base, with 7 bases sitting between them. The CDR3 is made up of 14 amino acids. Per germline, CDR1 LGHDT and CDR2 YNNKEL (reference sequence). The sequence was obtained from a human donor with multiple sclerosis. The rearrangement joins TRBV3-1 to TRBJ1-1; D gene unclear. The sample was CD4+ T cells from PBMCs. The CDR3 DNA reads as TGTGCCAGCAGCCAAGTGAACAGGAACACTGAAGCTTTCTTT. The encoded protein is CASSQVNRNTEAFF.